A single T cell receptor (beta chain) is shown here with its context. This sample was included in a study of blood T cell repertoires in COVID-19. Clones were read by immunoSEQ multiplex PCR, and TCRdb kept only the in-frame ones, dropping some. Of hundreds of thousands of clones in the sample, more than 75% were seen once. Trimming cost V 2 bases and J 2 bases, with 9 bases left between them. The CDR3 extends over 14 amino acids. Germline loops: CDR1 SGHTA, CDR2 FQGNSA. The TCR was taken from a woman between 50 and 59 years old who had recovered from COVID-19. The sample consisted of PBMCs or T cells enriched from blood (not recorded which). This sequence joins TRBV7-2 and TRBJ2-5, with D unresolved. CDR3 coding DNA: TGTGCCAGCAGCTTATTCGGGTCGCAAGAGACCCAGTACTTC. Translated, it gives CASSLFGSQETQYF.